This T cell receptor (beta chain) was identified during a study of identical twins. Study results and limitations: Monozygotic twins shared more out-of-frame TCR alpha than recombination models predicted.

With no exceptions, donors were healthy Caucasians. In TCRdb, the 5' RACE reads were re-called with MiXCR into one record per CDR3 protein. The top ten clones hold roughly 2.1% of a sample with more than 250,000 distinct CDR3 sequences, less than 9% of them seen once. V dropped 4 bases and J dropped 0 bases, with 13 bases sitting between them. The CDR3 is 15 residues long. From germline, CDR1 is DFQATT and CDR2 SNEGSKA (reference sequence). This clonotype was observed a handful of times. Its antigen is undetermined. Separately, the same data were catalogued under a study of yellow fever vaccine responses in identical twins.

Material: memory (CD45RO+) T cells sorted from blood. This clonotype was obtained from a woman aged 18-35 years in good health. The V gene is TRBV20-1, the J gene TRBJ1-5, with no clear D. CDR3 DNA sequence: TGCAGTGCTATCTCCGGAGGCAATAGCAATCAGCCCCAGCATTTT. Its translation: CSAISGGNSNQPQHF.